The 30 T cell receptor beta chains reported below all come from one sample, sequenced in a study of cytomegalovirus exposure and HLA in healthy donors (TCRdb year 2017). Libraries were constructed by the immunoSEQ multiplex PCR assay. TCRdb mirrors the immuneACCESS table, restricted to in-frame sequences. Some clones are absent from its copies; in checked studies, under half trace to an unresolved V gene, and the reason for the others is unknown. This sample comprises around 98,000 clones, 87% of them detected only once. The top ten hold 5.5% to 7% of the sample. The sequenced material came from PBMCs. The receptor set was obtained from a young man in good health and CMV-seropositive.

The rearrangement uses TRBV5-5 and TRBJ2-7; D remains ambiguous. The CDR3 is made up of 12 amino acids. Deletions cut 2 bases from V and 2 bases from J, with 5 bases between. Germline-derived CDR1 and CDR2 are SGHKS and YYEKEE (reference sequence). The DNA of the CDR3 is TGTGCCAGCAGCTTTGAGCCCTACGAGCAGTACTTC. It codes for CASSFEPYEQYF.

The chain carries TRBV6-5 and TRBJ1-2; 9 bases map to TRBD1. V was pared by 0 bases and J by 3 bases, with 2 bases of the junction left unmatched. The germline gives CDR1 MNHEY, CDR2 SVGAGI. The CDR3 extends over 15 amino acids. CDR3 DNA sequence: TGTGCCAGCAGTTACTCCACAGGGGGCGACTATGGCTACACCTTC. Protein: CASSYSTGGDYGYTF.

V and J are TRBV19 and TRBJ1-4, with unresolved D. From germline, CDR1 is LNHDA and CDR2 SQIVND (reference sequence). This CDR3 spans 15 amino acids. V gave up 5 bases and J gave up 1 base, with 11 bases separating them. In DNA, the CDR3 is TGTGCCAGTAGTGAGCCGAGAAGAACTAATGAAAAACTGTTTTTT. Translation: CASSEPRRTNEKLFF.

V gene TRBV11-1 combines with J gene TRBJ2-1; D may be TRBD1 (5 bases). Germline values: CDR1 SGHAT, CDR2 FQDESV (reference sequence). The ends were cut back, 8 bases at V and 5 bases at J, with 10 bases in the middle. The CDR3 is 12 residues long. The CDR3 DNA reads TGTGCCAGCGCTGTCAGGGACAATGAGCAGTTCTTC. This codes for CASAVRDNEQFF.

The chain uses TRBV14 and TRBJ1-2; 8 bases map to TRBD1. CDR1 and CDR2 from the germline V gene are SGHDN and FVKESK. V lost 8 bases, J lost 4 bases, and 3 bases stayed unmatched. This CDR3 contains 12 residues. Written as DNA, the CDR3 is TGTGCCAGCGGAACAGGGGGCTATGGCTACACCTTC. This sequence encodes CASGTGGYGYTF.

As to this clone: It may be a read error: a sequence one base away is much more abundant. The gene calls are TRBV11-2 and TRBJ2-7; D not certain. Germline V gene data show CDR1 as SGHAT and CDR2 as FQNNGV. The germline V and J ends were trimmed by 5 bases and 1 base, with 3 bases remaining between them. The CDR3 runs to 11 residues. The CDR3 loop is CASSQSYEQYF. The CDR3 bases are TGTGCCAGCAGCCAATCCTACGAGCAGTACTTC.

This clone occurred once. V is TRBV7-7 and J is TRBJ2-2; 8 bases fit TRBD1. The junction had 11 bases not matched to a gene; V was cut back by 7 bases and J by 4 bases. CDR3 length: 16 amino acids. CDR1 is SSHAT and CDR2 is FNYEAQ in the germline V gene (reference sequence). CDR3 nucleotides: TGTGCCAGCAACTCACTCTGGACAGGGCCCACCGGGGAGCTGTTTTTT. This translates into CASNSLWTGPTGELFF.

The chain has TRBV7-7 and TRBJ2-5; the match to TRBD1 covers 9 bases. From germline, CDR1 is SSHAT and CDR2 FNYEAQ (reference sequence). CDR3 size: 15 residues. V dropped 3 bases and J dropped 1; count of bases not matched to a gene: 3. For the CDR3, the DNA is TGTGCCAGCAGCTTGGGGGGACAGGGCCAAGAGACCCAGTACTTC. Translation gives CASSLGGQGQETQYF. The full variable domain, completed using reference TRBV7-7 and TRBJ2-5, is GAGVSQSPRYKVTKRGQDVTLRCDPISSHATLYWYQQALGQGPEFLTYFNYEAQPDKSGLPSDRFSAERPEGSISTLTIQRTEQRDSAMYRCASSLGGQGQETQYFGPGTRLLVL.

The V and J genes are TRBV5-4 and TRBJ1-2; D is ambiguous. Deletions cut 0 bases from V and 0 bases from J, with 6 bases between. The CDR3 loop spans 14 amino acids. Germline V gene lookup returns CDR1 SGHNT and CDR2 YYREEE (reference sequence). CDR3: CASSLGQANYGYTF. The CDR3 DNA follows: TGTGCCAGCAGCTTGGGGCAGGCTAACTATGGCTACACCTTC.

A single count supports this clone. J is TRBJ2-7 and V is TRBV10-3; 10 nucleotides align to TRBD1. This CDR3 contains 16 residues. Germline CDR1 ENHRY, CDR2 SYGVKD. V lost 10 bases, J lost 3 bases, and 15 bases stayed unmatched. As DNA, the CDR3 is TGTGCCAGTTCCGGGACAGGGGCCTCCGTAGGCTACGAGCAGTACTTC. It translates to CASSGTGASVGYEQYF.

The genes are TRBV29-1 and TRBJ1-2, with a weak D call TRBD1 (5 bases). Germline V gene lookup returns CDR1 SQVTM and CDR2 ANQGSEA. The CDR3 extends over 10 amino acids. The V and J ends lost 2 bases and 8 bases respectively, with 6 bases between them. The CDR3 DNA sequence: TGCAGCGTTGAACAGGGCGGCTACACCTTC. This encodes CSVEQGGYTF.

This chain uses TRBV18 with TRBJ2-5; tentative D call: TRBD2 (5 bases). The CDR3 is made up of 13 amino acids. CDR1 and CDR2 from the germline V gene are KGHSH and LQKENI. V lost 3 bases and J lost 5, with 10 bases in between. The CDR3 coding sequence is TGTGCCAGCTCACCTGGGGAGACGGAGACCCAGTACTTC. Amino acid sequence: CASSPGETETQYF.

The genes are TRBV27 and TRBJ2-7; TRBD2 aligns across 11 bases. The CDR3 is 14 residues long. CDR1 MNHEY and CDR2 SMNVEV come from the germline V gene (reference sequence). The J segment lost 4 bases and the V segment lost 6 bases, leaving 5 bases of the junction unmatched. The CDR3 sequence: CASRRTSGSYEQYF. CDR3 nucleotides: TGTGCCAGCAGGAGAACTAGCGGGAGTTACGAGCAGTACTTC.

The chain recombines TRBV6-6 with TRBJ1-2; the D is unclear. The V end lost 8 bases, the J end lost 3 bases, and 10 bases lay between the germline ends. Germline lookup yields CDR1 MNHNY and CDR2 SVGAGI (reference sequence). The CDR3 spans 12 residues. The CDR3 reads CASRDQDYGYTF. CDR3 in DNA: TGTGCCAGCCGAGACCAGGACTATGGCTACACCTTC.

In its sample, this clone was seen once. This chain connects TRBV28 to TRBJ2-3; 7 nucleotides align to TRBD1. With V trimmed by 8 bases and J by 1 base, 9 bases remained unmatched. CDR3 length equals 15 residues. In germline, CDR1 is MDHEN, CDR2 SYDVKM. The CDR3 is CASVETGQGTDTQYF. The CDR3, as DNA: TGTGCCAGCGTAGAGACAGGGCAGGGCACAGATACGCAGTATTTT.

Note on this clone: One junction end disagrees with the germline gene, perhaps due to a read error. V gene TRBV11-1 combines with J gene TRBJ2-1; TRBD1 aligns across 9 bases. Germline CDR1 is SGHAT and CDR2 is FQDESV (reference sequence). The CDR3 consists of 16 residues. The CDR3 spells CASSLADRGPYNEQFF. DNA of the CDR3: TGTGCCAGCAGCCTAGCGGACAGGGGCCCCTACAATGAGCAGTTCTTC.

This clone was seen only once. This chain joins TRBV19 and TRBJ1-5; TRBD1 matches at 7 bases. CDR1 is LNHDA, CDR2 SQIVND, per germline (reference sequence). The V segment lost 6 bases and the J segment 0 bases; nucleotides outside the gene matches: 5. The CDR3 has 15 residues. Written as DNA, the CDR3 is TGTGCCAGTAGGGAGACAGGGTTTAGCAATCAGCCCCAGCATTTT. Its translation: CASRETGFSNQPQHF. Variable domain in full (rest from reference TRBV19 and TRBJ1-5): DGGITQSPKYLFRKEGQNVTLSCEQNLNHDAMYWYRQDPGQGLRLIYYSQIVNDFQKGDIAEGYSVSREKKESFPLTVTSAQKNPTAFYLCASRETGFSNQPQHFGDGTRLSIL.

V is TRBV6-5 and J is TRBJ2-2, with D uncertain. The CDR3 has 14 amino acids. V was trimmed by 5 bases and J by 6 bases, leaving 13 bases between them. In germline, CDR1 is MNHEY, CDR2 SVGAGI. CDR3 sequence reads: CASSARDISGELFF. The CDR3 nucleotides read TGTGCCAGCAGTGCCCGCGACATCTCCGGGGAGCTGTTTTTT.

The V and J genes are TRBV12-2 and TRBJ2-5; the table gives TRBD2 as D, unverified against the DNA. TRBV12-2 is termed a pseudogene. This CDR3 contains 19 residues. CDR3 amino acids: CASRLGGVREGPFQETQYF. DNA of the CDR3: TGTGCAAGTCGCTTAGGAGGGGTGCGGGAGGGCCCCTTTCAAGAGACCCAGTACTTC.

The chain joins TRBV10-2 to TRBJ1-2; 7 bases fit TRBD1. The CDR3 is made up of 18 amino acids. The V segment lost 7 bases and the J segment 2 bases; nucleotides outside the gene matches: 19. Germline CDR1 is WSHSY and CDR2 is SAAADI. The CDR3 DNA is TGCGCCAGCAACCAACTGCTGGGCAGGGGGTCACAGAACTATGGCTACACCTTC. This translates into CASNQLLGRGSQNYGYTF.

V gene TRBV4-1 combines with J gene TRBJ1-4; D remains ambiguous. The CDR3 consists of 14 residues. Trimming pared 2 bases from V and 4 bases from J, leaving 8 bases between. Germline CDR1 and CDR2: MGHRA and YSYEKL. In DNA form, the CDR3 reads TGCGCCAGCAGCCAATATCTCGGTAATGAAAAACTGTTTTTT. Its translation: CASSQYLGNEKLFF.

The chain employs TRBV5-6 and TRBJ2-1; TRBD2 aligns across 8 bases. Germline loops: CDR1 SGHDT, CDR2 YYEEEE. The CDR3 is 15 amino acids. The trim removed 0 bases at V and 6 bases at J, leaving 5 bases unmatched. The CDR3 DNA reads as TGTGCCAGCAGCTTGGTTGGGACTAGAGCCAATGAGCAGTTCTTC. This gives the protein CASSLVGTRANEQFF.

The chain couples TRBV11-1 to TRBJ2-3; 15 bases align to TRBD2. V lost 6 bases, J lost 5 bases, and 12 bases stayed unmatched. Germline CDR1 reads SGHAT; CDR2 reads FQDESV (reference sequence). The CDR3 extends over 18 amino acids. CDR3 coding DNA: TGTGCCAGCAGTCATAGGACTAGCGGGGGGGCCAAAGAAGATACGCAGTATTTT. Translated: CASSHRTSGGAKEDTQYF.

The chain joins TRBV11-2 to TRBJ2-1; 9 nucleotides agree with TRBD2. This CDR3 is built from 15 residues. Germline V lookup: CDR1 SGHAT, CDR2 FQNNGV. The junction had 11 bases not matched to a gene; V was cut back by 5 bases and J by 9 bases. In DNA, the CDR3 is TGTGCCAGCAGCAACGAGGCTAGCGGGGTGTTTGAGCAGTTCTTC. This encodes CASSNEASGVFEQFF.

The rearrangement links TRBV27 to TRBJ2-5, with 9 bases identical to TRBD2. Germline loops: CDR1 MNHEY, CDR2 SMNVEV (reference sequence). V shed 0 bases, J shed 5 bases, and the junction held 4 bases outside the gene matches. This CDR3 spans 15 amino acids. CDR3 residues: CASSLSWTSAETQYF. The DNA for the CDR3 is TGTGCCAGCAGTTTATCGTGGACTAGCGCCGAGACCCAGTACTTC.

V is TRBV15 and J is TRBJ1-4; a weak D match, TRBD1 (5 bases). The germline V gene encodes CDR1 LNHNV and CDR2 YYDKDF (reference sequence). The V end was cut by 3 bases, the J end by 5 bases, with 7 bases between. This CDR3 contains 13 residues. The CDR3 DNA reads TGTGCCACCAGCAGGGGGCTGAATGAAAAACTGTTTTTT. It is translated as CATSRGLNEKLFF. Together with reference TRBV15 and TRBJ1-4, the CDR3 gives the full variable domain: DAMVIQNPRYQVTQFGKPVTLSCSQTLNHNVMYWYQQKSSQAPKLLFHYYDKDFNNEADTPDNFQSRRPNTSFCFLDIRSPGLGDTAMYLCATSRGLNEKLFFGSGTQLSVL.

V gene TRBV6-5 combines with J gene TRBJ1-6; 7 bases fit TRBD1. The germline V gene encodes CDR1 MNHEY and CDR2 SVGAGI. The J segment lost 4 bases and the V segment lost 4 bases, leaving 4 bases of the junction unmatched. The CDR3 runs to 15 residues. Written as DNA, the CDR3 is TGTGCCAGCAGTTTAGACAGGGCATATAATTCACCCCTCCACTTT. Its protein is CASSLDRAYNSPLHF.

This clone was found a few times. The V call is TRBV19, the J call TRBJ1-5, with a possible D match to TRBD1 (5 bases). CDR1 is LNHDA, CDR2 SQIVND, per germline (reference sequence). This CDR3 has 13 residues. V gave up 3 bases and J gave up 5 bases, with 8 bases separating them. The CDR3 reads CASSMTADQPQHF. The CDR3 nucleotides are TGTGCCAGTAGTATGACAGCTGATCAGCCCCAGCATTTT.

The V gene is TRBV5-5, the J gene TRBJ2-5; TRBD2 agrees at 8 bases. The CDR3 covers 14 residues. Germline CDR1 and CDR2: SGHKS and YYEKEE (reference sequence). Trimming cost V 2 bases and J 4 bases; bases outside gene matches: 4. For the CDR3, the DNA is TGTGCCAGCAGCTTCGGGGGGGCCTCAGAGACCCAGTACTTC. Translated, it gives CASSFGGASETQYF.

The gene calls are TRBV5-4 and TRBJ2-1, with 8 bases identical to TRBD2. The CDR3 runs to 16 residues. V was clipped by 4 bases and J by 1 base; unmatched bases: 7. Germline assignment: CDR1 SGHNT and CDR2 YYREEE (reference sequence). Written as DNA, the CDR3 is TGTGCCAGCAGCCATGGGGCTAGCGGGTCCTACAATGAGCAGTTCTTC. This codes for CASSHGASGSYNEQFF.